These T cell receptor beta chains were read from a single sample in a study of shared clonotypes between healthy human individuals. The data were produced by immunoSEQ multiplex PCR, yet TCRdb's version contains in-frame clones alone and is incomplete. The repertoire holds some 1 million clones, with approximately 72% as singletons. Sequenced input: memory CD4+ T cells sorted from blood. These TCRs come from a man between 18 and 29 years old in good health. Both conserved end residues are part of each CDR3. The D gene is left open where the match is weak. Clone size is shown for a subset of rows, as once, few, many or a class of expanded clone.

cdr3_nt cdr3_aa v_call d_call clone_size j_call
TGTGCCAGCAGGCCCTGGCAGTCGAACACCGGGGAGCTGTTTTTT CASRPWQSNTGELFF TRBV6-1 - - TRBJ2-2
TGTGCCAGCAGGGGGGAGTTAACTGGAAACACCATATATTTT CASRGELTGNTIYF TRBV2 - - TRBJ1-3
TGTGCCACCCAACCTAACACGGGAAGACCTACAGATACGCAGTATTTT CATQPNTGRPTDTQYF TRBV19 - - TRBJ2-3
TGTGCCAGCTCACCACCGTTAATACAGGCGGCGGGCTACACCTTC CASSPPLIQAAGYTF TRBV18 - - TRBJ1-2
TGTGCCAGCGCACTCACTACCCGACAGCCCCAGCATTTT CASALTTRQPQHF TRBV7-2 - once TRBJ1-5
TGTGCCAGCAGCTTTGGAAGCGATGAGGGGAGTTCACCCCTCCACTTT CASSFGSDEGSSPLHF TRBV7-8 - many TRBJ1-6
TGCGCCAGCAGTCGCGACAGGGGCTATGGCTACACCTTC CASSRDRGYGYTF TRBV5-1 TRBD1 few TRBJ1-2
TGTGCCAGCTCACCATCATCCGGCAAAGAAGCTTTCTTT CASSPSSGKEAFF TRBV18 - few TRBJ1-1
TGTGCCAGCAGCTTGGTTGGGGACAGCCGTTACTACGAGCAGTACTTC CASSLVGDSRYYEQYF TRBV5-5 TRBD1 many TRBJ2-7
TGTGCCAGCAGCGCGGCGGGACTAGCGGGCAATGAGCAGTTCTTC CASSAAGLAGNEQFF TRBV9 TRBD2 - TRBJ2-1
TGTGCCAGCAGTCAGGGGGCTTCGACCGGGGAGCTGTTTTTT CASSQGASTGELFF TRBV19 TRBD1 once TRBJ2-2
TGTGCCAGCAGGACCTTCCGGGCAGACGAGGCAGATACGCAGTATTTT CASRTFRADEADTQYF TRBV27 - - TRBJ2-3
TGCGCCAGCAGCTTTGAACCGACGGCATCCTATGGCTACACCTTC CASSFEPTASYGYTF TRBV5-1 - - TRBJ1-2
TGTGCCAGTAGTACGGCTAGGGGCACCGGGGAGCTGTTTTTT CASSTARGTGELFF TRBV19 - - TRBJ2-2
TGTGCCAGCAGTCCCACGTGGGCGGGGAACACCGGGGAGCTGTTTTTT CASSPTWAGNTGELFF TRBV27 - - TRBJ2-2
TGTGCCATCATAGGGCGGCGGGAGACCCAGTACTTC CAIIGRRETQYF TRBV30 - - TRBJ2-5
TGTGCCAGCAGTGAGTACAGGGGGGACGCCTACGAGCAGTACTTC CASSEYRGDAYEQYF TRBV25-1 TRBD1 - TRBJ2-7
TGTGCCAGCCGCGGGACAGGGGGCTATGGGACTGAAGCTTTCTTT CASRGTGGYGTEAFF TRBV28 TRBD1 - TRBJ1-1
TGTGCCAGCTCAACGTACCAAGAGACCCAGTACTTC CASSTYQETQYF TRBV18 - - TRBJ2-5
TGCGCCAGCAGCTTTATGGACAGGGGTGGAGAGACCCAGTACTTC CASSFMDRGGETQYF TRBV5-1 TRBD1 - TRBJ2-5
TGCGCCAGCAGCTTGGCCCCGAGTGGATCTGGTGAAAAACTGTTTTTT CASSLAPSGSGEKLFF TRBV5-1 - - TRBJ1-4
TGTGCCAGCAGTTCCCGGGACAGGGACGTGGATACGCAGTATTTT CASSSRDRDVDTQYF TRBV28 TRBD1 - TRBJ2-3
TGCGCCAGCAGCCAAGATGCCACCCCGGGCAACACCATATATTTT CASSQDATPGNTIYF TRBV4-1 - - TRBJ1-3
TGTGCCAGCAGTGACCCGGGGGGCCTCTACGAGCAGTACTTC CASSDPGGLYEQYF TRBV6-6 - - TRBJ2-7
TGTGCCAGCAGCCAAGAGGGACTAGCGGGGGGTGCATCCTACAATGAGCAGTTCTTC CASSQEGLAGGASYNEQFF TRBV4-2 TRBD2 - TRBJ2-1
TGTGCCAGCAGCACTGGGACTAGCGGCTCCTACGAGCAGTACTTC CASSTGTSGSYEQYF TRBV7-8 TRBD2 - TRBJ2-7
TGTGCCTGGAGTAAGGGCAGTCTTAACACTGAAGCTTTCTTT CAWSKGSLNTEAFF TRBV30 - - TRBJ1-1
TGTGCCAGCAGCTTAAGGACAGTGAACACCGGGGAGCTGTTTTTT CASSLRTVNTGELFF TRBV7-9 - - TRBJ2-2
TGTGCCAGCAGCTTGGACGGGACAGGTGTCTATAATTCACCCCTCCACTTT CASSLDGTGVYNSPLHF TRBV5-6 TRBD1 once TRBJ1-6
TGTGCCAGCAGCTTAGCGCCCACGCTCAGCAATCAGCCCCAGCATTTT CASSLAPTLSNQPQHF TRBV7-2 - - TRBJ1-5
TGTGCCATCACCCCGTCAGGGGCCACGCACAATGAGCAGTTCTTC CAITPSGATHNEQFF TRBV10-3 - - TRBJ2-1
TGTGCCTGGAGTGCTAGCGGTAAGAAGCAGTTCTTC CAWSASGKKQFF TRBV30 TRBD2 - TRBJ2-1
TGCGCCAGCAGCTTGACCGTCGGAGCGGGAAACATTCAGTACTTC CASSLTVGAGNIQYF TRBV5-1 - - TRBJ2-4
TGTGCCAGCAGTGCCGTGGGAGGTGTCGGGAATCAGCCCCAGCATTTT CASSAVGGVGNQPQHF TRBV6-1 - - TRBJ1-5
TGTGCCAGTAGTGAGATTGGAATGCCCCAGCATTTT CASSEIGMPQHF TRBV19 - - TRBJ1-5
TGTGCCAGCAGCTTGGGAGGGATCGGCATTCAGTACTTC CASSLGGIGIQYF TRBV5-4 - - TRBJ2-4
TGTGCCAGCAGCCCGGGGGCTAGCGGGGCATCCTACGAGCAGTACTTC CASSPGASGASYEQYF TRBV7-9 TRBD2 - TRBJ2-7
TGTGCCAGCAGTGAACCGGGACAGGCTTCCTACGAGCAGTACTTC CASSEPGQASYEQYF TRBV2 TRBD1 - TRBJ2-7
TGTGCCAGCAGTACCTCTGACAGGGTTGGGGCTTTCTTT CASSTSDRVGAFF TRBV6-5 TRBD1 few TRBJ1-1
TGTGCCAGCAGTAGGGGACAGCCGGGAAACACCATATATTTT CASSRGQPGNTIYF TRBV6-5 TRBD1 - TRBJ1-3
TGTGCCACCAGCGGGCCAGAGCTCCTAGCCCAGCATTTT CATSGPELLAQHF TRBV15 - - TRBJ1-5
TGTGCCTACGGACAGGGGGCGATCGATACGCAGTATTTT CAYGQGAIDTQYF TRBV30 TRBD1 - TRBJ2-3
TGTGCCAGTACCTGGAGGCGGGCCTACGAGCAGTACTTC CASTWRRAYEQYF TRBV28 - - TRBJ2-7
TGTGCCAGCAGCTCCGGACCCTATACGCAGTATTTT CASSSGPYTQYF TRBV7-2 - - TRBJ2-3
TGTGCCAGCAGTTTGGGACAGGTTTACTATGGCTACACCTTC CASSLGQVYYGYTF TRBV28 TRBD1 - TRBJ1-2
TGTGCCAGCACCCTTAGTGGGATCGAGGAGACCCAGTACTTC CASTLSGIEETQYF TRBV7-8 - - TRBJ2-5
TGCAGCGGACAGGGAGAAATAGGTTATGGCTACACCTTC CSGQGEIGYGYTF TRBV29-1 TRBD1 - TRBJ1-2